The T cell receptor beta chain described here comes from a study of CD4 T cells in relation to SARS-CoV-2 and coronaviruses. Looking at the study overall: The negative reference was HIV-1 Nef peptide pool or peptide-free culture.

TCRdb keeps only in-frame clones here, not all; method: immunoSEQ multiplex PCR. The table lists 20,000 or so clones, 76% of them singletons. Germline-derived CDR1 and CDR2 are SGHNT and YYREEE (reference sequence). Trimming took 3 bases from V and 4 from J, leaving 10 bases between them. The CDR3 runs 14 residues. The unexposed donors gave CD4+ T cells in about 2010-2018, prior to COVID-19. CD4+ T cells were isolated from the cells after 10 days of culture. Testing used SARS-CoV-2 S/N and four cold-coronavirus spikes on unexposed-donor CD4+ T cells, cells permitting. Remarks on this clone: Its antigen is not identified.

The gene calls are TRBV5-4 and TRBJ1-4; no reliable D call. The source of this sequence is a human donor in good health. The source material was CD4+ T cells from PBMCs, cultured in vitro. The CDR3 loop reads CASSSGILNEKLFF. The CDR3 DNA is TGTGCCAGCAGCTCCGGGATCCTTAATGAAAAACTGTTTTTT.